Each of the 20 T cell receptor beta chains below was sequenced from the same sample in a study of OX40 agonist ivuxolimab in advanced cancers. Libraries were prepared by immunoSEQ multiplex PCR; TCRdb keeps only in-frame clonotypes and omits some of them. The table lists roughly 70,000 clones, around 89% of them singletons, with around 9.9% in the top ten. The sequencing here drew on CD4+ or CD8+ T cells sorted from blood, taken in a trial of the OX40 agonist ivuxolimab. These receptors originate from an adult with an advanced solid tumor such as melanoma, head and neck, liver or kidney cancer.

This sequence joins TRBV10-3 and TRBJ2-1, with D hard to call. The germline V and J ends were trimmed by 0 bases and 0 bases, with 9 bases remaining between them. This CDR3 region has 16 residues. In germline, CDR1 is ENHRY, CDR2 SYGVKD. The CDR3 region has the DNA TGTGCCATCAGTGAGTCGGTTGGCCGCTCCTACAATGAGCAGTTCTTC. Amino acid sequence: CAISESVGRSYNEQFF.

The chain combines TRBV2 with TRBJ2-7; weak D call: TRBD1 (6 bases). This CDR3 is 13 amino acids long. Trimming took 7 bases from V and 3 from J, leaving 13 bases between them. Germline V gene sequence: CDR1 SNHLY, CDR2 FYNNEI. The CDR3 DNA sequence: TGTGCCAGCACCACAGGGTTGTTCTACGAGCAGTACTTC. Encoded protein: CASTTGLFYEQYF.

This clone has only a few counts. The CDR3 spells CAAQRGFGGAVEYNEQFF. CDR3 coding DNA: TGTGCCGCACAACGGGGGTTTGGGGGAGCCGTTGAGTACAATGAGCAGTTCTTC. The chain links TRBV5-8 to TRBJ2-1; D is possibly TRBD2 (6 bases). Trimming removed 10 bases at V and 4 bases at J, with 30 bases between. The V gene's germline CDR1 is SGHTS and CDR2 YDEGEE. CDR3 length equals 18 residues.

The gene calls are TRBV7-3 and TRBJ2-7, with 7 bases that match TRBD1. Per the germline V gene, CDR1 is SGHTA and CDR2 is FQGTGA. CDR3 length equals 13 residues. V dropped 4 bases and J dropped 3; count of bases not matched to a gene: 3. In DNA, the CDR3 is TGTGCCAGCAGCTCGGGACAGTTCTACGAGCAGTACTTC. This codes for CASSSGQFYEQYF.

V gene TRBV11-3 combines with J gene TRBJ2-1; no clear D gene. Germline V gives CDR1 SGHNT, CDR2 YENEEA. The germline V and J ends were trimmed by 5 bases and 7 bases, with 12 bases remaining between them. This CDR3 contains 13 residues. CDR3 region: CASSLGPYNEQFF. For the CDR3, the DNA is TGTGCCAGCAGCCTAGGCCCTTATAATGAGCAGTTCTTC.

The genes are TRBV7-9 and TRBJ1-1, with 7 bases aligning to TRBD1. CDR1 is SEHNR and CDR2 is FQNEAQ in the germline V gene (reference sequence). The CDR3 is made up of 14 amino acids. V was pared by 0 bases and J by 3 bases, with 1 base of the junction left unmatched. The CDR3 protein is CASSLAQGDTEAFF. The CDR3 nucleotides read TGTGCCAGCAGCTTAGCCCAGGGGGACACTGAAGCTTTCTTT.

This chain links TRBV7-9 with TRBJ2-1, with 7 bases lining up with TRBD2. CDR3 size: 13 residues. Germline CDR1 is SEHNR and CDR2 is FQNEAQ (reference sequence). Trimming took 8 bases from V and 6 from J; bases not matched to a gene: 7. In DNA, the CDR3 is TGTGCCAGCCTGGGGGGGACCGCCAATGAGCAGTTCTTC. Residues: CASLGGTANEQFF.

CDR3 DNA sequence: TGTGCCAGCAGCTTAACTGGCGGGAACACTGAAGCTTTCTTT. It encodes CASSLTGGNTEAFF. This sequence joins TRBV11-3 and TRBJ1-1; D unclear. Germline values: CDR1 SGHNT, CDR2 YENEEA. The ends were cut back, 2 bases at V and 1 base at J, with 8 bases in the middle. This CDR3 contains 14 residues.

V gene TRBV7-2 combines with J gene TRBJ2-2; tentatively, D is TRBD2 (5 bases). With 5 bases removed from V and 0 bases from J, the gap between germline ends came to 13 bases. Per the germline V gene, CDR1 is SGHTA and CDR2 is FQGNSA. The CDR3 is 16 amino acids. CDR3 in DNA: TGTGCCAGCAGCCCAGAGGGCCGCTCGAACACCGGGGAGCTGTTTTTT. Amino acids: CASSPEGRSNTGELFF.

Only one count was recorded for this clone. The chain carries TRBV7-9 and TRBJ2-1; D tentatively reads TRBD1 or TRBD2 (6 bases each). Germline loops: CDR1 SEHNR, CDR2 FQNEAQ (reference sequence). V shed 1 base and J shed 4 bases, with 11 bases lying between them. The CDR3 loop spans 15 amino acids. CDR3 region: CASSLGRGGYNEQFF. CDR3 sequence (DNA): TGTGCCAGCAGCTTAGGCCGAGGGGGGTACAATGAGCAGTTCTTC.

This clone ranks as medium-sized. This sequence joins TRBV19 and TRBJ2-7, with D tentatively TRBD2 (6 bases). Trimming took off 7 bases at V and 3 bases at J, with 7 bases between the two ends. This CDR3 has 11 amino acids. Per germline, CDR1 LNHDA and CDR2 SQIVND (reference sequence). CDR3 DNA sequence: TGTGCCAGTAATAGCGGCTACGAGCAGTACTTC. Amino acid sequence: CASNSGYEQYF.

This clone was counted a single time. The chain combines TRBV6-6 with TRBJ2-1; 9 bases line up with TRBD1. CDR1 MNHNY and CDR2 SVGAGI come from the germline V gene (reference sequence). The V and J ends lost 2 bases and 4 bases, in that order; junction bases with no gene match: 3. This CDR3 spans 15 amino acids. The CDR3 DNA reads TGTGCCAGCAGTTACGGGACAGGGCTTTACAATGAGCAGTTCTTC. Residues: CASSYGTGLYNEQFF.

The chain has TRBV19 and TRBJ2-1, with D perhaps being TRBD1 or TRBD2 (5 bases each). The CDR3 spans 13 residues. V shed 3 bases and J shed 2 bases, with 5 bases lying between them. Germline V gene sequence: CDR1 LNHDA, CDR2 SQIVND (reference sequence). The chain's CDR3 is CASSMGPYNEQFF. The CDR3 bases are TGTGCCAGTAGTATGGGACCCTACAATGAGCAGTTCTTC. Drawing the rest from reference TRBV19 and TRBJ2-1, the complete variable domain is DGGITQSPKYLFRKEGQNVTLSCEQNLNHDAMYWYRQDPGQGLRLIYYSQIVNDFQKGDIAEGYSVSREKKESFPLTVTSAQKNPTAFYLCASSMGPYNEQFFGPGTRLTVL.

The chain has TRBV28 and TRBJ1-2; D ambiguous. Looked up from germline, CDR1 is MDHEN and CDR2 is SYDVKM. There are 13 residues in the CDR3. The V end was cut by 5 bases, the J end by 4 bases, with 11 bases between. CDR3 region: CASSEGKFYGYTF. The CDR3 DNA is TGTGCCAGCAGTGAAGGAAAATTCTATGGCTACACCTTC.

The CDR3 DNA reads as TGTGCCAGCAGTGGATCCCCGTCCACAGGGGGCGTCGACACTGAAGCTTTCTTT. It encodes CASSGSPSTGGVDTEAFF. This chain connects TRBV2 to TRBJ1-1; TRBD1 matches 9 bases. Germline assignment: CDR1 SNHLY and CDR2 FYNNEI. J was trimmed by 3 bases and V by 4 bases; bases with no gene match: 15. The CDR3 is 18 residues long.

This chain uses TRBV5-1 with TRBJ2-7; 7 bases are shared with TRBD1. CDR3 length: 14 residues. Looked up from germline, CDR1 is SGHRS and CDR2 is YFSETQ. The trim removed 4 bases at V and 2 bases at J, leaving 6 bases unmatched. The CDR3 nucleotides read TGCGCCAGCAGCCTCACAGGGGCGGCCTACGAGCAGTACTTC. It specifies CASSLTGAAYEQYF.

This sequence joins TRBV7-8 and TRBJ2-5; the match to TRBD1 covers 8 bases. Germline-derived CDR1 and CDR2 are SGHVS and FQNEAQ. The CDR3 is made up of 15 amino acids. With 5 bases clipped from V and 1 base from J, the junction kept 6 bases outside the gene matches. The CDR3 DNA follows: TGTGCCAGCAGCGCCGGACAGGGCTCCCAAGAGACCCAGTACTTC. Translated: CASSAGQGSQETQYF. Combining the CDR3 with reference TRBV7-8 and TRBJ2-5 gives the whole variable domain GAGVSQSPRYKVAKRGQDVALRCDPISGHVSLFWYQQALGQGPEFLTYFQNEAQLDKSGLPSDRFFAERPEGSVSTLKIQRTQQEDSAVYLCASSAGQGSQETQYFGPGTRLLVL.

The rearrangement links TRBV30 to TRBJ2-7, with 7 bases identical to TRBD1. Looked up from germline, CDR1 is GTSNPN and CDR2 is SVGIG (reference sequence). The V gene end was trimmed by 3 bases and the J gene end by 5 bases; junction bases not matched to a gene: 7. The CDR3 totals 13 residues. Here the CDR3 DNA reads TGTGCCTGGAGGCCAAGGGGGCTGGACGAGCAGTACTTC. This codes for CAWRPRGLDEQYF.

This sequence joins TRBV19 and TRBJ2-1; perhaps TRBD1 as D (6 bases). The length of the CDR3 is 12 residues. V shed 8 bases and J shed 6 bases, with 11 bases lying between them. The germline gives CDR1 LNHDA, CDR2 SQIVND (reference sequence). In DNA, the CDR3 is TGTGCCAGTCGTGGACAGCCCAATGAGCAGTTCTTC. Protein product: CASRGQPNEQFF.

The chain links TRBV6-5 to TRBJ2-1; 8 bases agree with TRBD2. CDR3 length: 14 amino acids. V shed 6 bases and J 2 bases; nucleotides not matched to a gene: 3. Germline V gives CDR1 MNHEY, CDR2 SVGAGI. The CDR3, as DNA: TGTGCCAGCAGGTCGCGGGAGGCCTACAATGAGCAGTTCTTC. It encodes CASRSREAYNEQFF.